The T cell receptor (beta chain) described here comes from a study of cytomegalovirus exposure and HLA in healthy donors. Across the study: Prior work identified 120 million or so unique TCR beta sequences in approximately 200 million T cells.

60 Vbeta and 13 Jbeta primers were used in PCR. Measured with immunoSEQ multiplex PCR; TCRdb has only the in-frame clones, and not every one. The table has approximately 110,000 clones, around 67% seen once. Study conclusions and caveats: In a later analysis, CMV-associated beta chains were mostly HLA-associated, it appeared. TRBV6-2, TRBV6-3 and some other V segments were unresolvable in 87-base-pair reads. In a later analysis, specific HLA alleles were associated with 15,000 to 20,000 TCR beta sequences at a 0.05 false discovery rate.

The CDR3 has 14 amino acids. CDR1 and CDR2 from the germline V gene are LGHNA and YNFKEQ. The V gene lost 4 bases and the J gene lost 5 bases, with 14 bases spanning the gap. This clone was seen a few times. What it binds is unknown. The TCR sequence derives from a woman in her thirties or forties in good health and CMV-seronegative. Sequenced sample: PBMCs. V and J are TRBV4-2 and TRBJ2-5, with D possibly being TRBD2 (7 bases). CDR3 loop: CASSRTGGPETQYF. DNA for the CDR3: TGTGCCAGCAGCCGGACGGGGGGCCCGGAGACCCAGTACTTC.